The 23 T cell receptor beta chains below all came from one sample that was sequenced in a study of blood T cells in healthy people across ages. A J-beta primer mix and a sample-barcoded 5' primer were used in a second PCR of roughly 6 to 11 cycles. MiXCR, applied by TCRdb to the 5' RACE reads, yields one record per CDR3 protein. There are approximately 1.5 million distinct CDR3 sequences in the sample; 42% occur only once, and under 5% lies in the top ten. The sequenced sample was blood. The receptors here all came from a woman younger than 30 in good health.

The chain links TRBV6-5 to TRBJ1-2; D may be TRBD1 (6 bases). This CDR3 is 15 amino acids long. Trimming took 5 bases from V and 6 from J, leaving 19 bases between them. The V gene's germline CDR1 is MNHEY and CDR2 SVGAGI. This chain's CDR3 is CASSPLRGQEDGYTF. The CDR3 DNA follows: TGTGCCAGCAGTCCGCTCCGGGGGCAGGAGGATGGCTACACCTTC.

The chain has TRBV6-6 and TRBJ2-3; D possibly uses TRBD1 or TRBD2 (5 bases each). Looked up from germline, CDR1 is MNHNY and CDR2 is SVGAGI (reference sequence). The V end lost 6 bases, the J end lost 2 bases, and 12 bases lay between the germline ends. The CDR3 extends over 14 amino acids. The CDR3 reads CASRWDRSTDTQYF. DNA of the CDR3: TGTGCCAGCAGATGGGACCGGTCCACAGATACGCAGTATTTT.

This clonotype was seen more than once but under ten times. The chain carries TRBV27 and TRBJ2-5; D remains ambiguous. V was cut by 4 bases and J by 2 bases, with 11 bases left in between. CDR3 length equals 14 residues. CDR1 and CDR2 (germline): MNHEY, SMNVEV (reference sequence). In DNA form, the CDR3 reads TGTGCCAGCAGTTCCAATTTTAAGCAAGAGACCCAGTACTTC. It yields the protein CASSSNFKQETQYF.

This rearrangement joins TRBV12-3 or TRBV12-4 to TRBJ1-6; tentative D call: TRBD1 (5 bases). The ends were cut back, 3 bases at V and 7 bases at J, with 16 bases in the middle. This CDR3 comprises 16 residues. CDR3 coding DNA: TGTGCCAGCAGTTTGGGACCGAGCGAATTCAATTCACCCCTCCACTTT. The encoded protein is CASSLGPSEFNSPLHF.

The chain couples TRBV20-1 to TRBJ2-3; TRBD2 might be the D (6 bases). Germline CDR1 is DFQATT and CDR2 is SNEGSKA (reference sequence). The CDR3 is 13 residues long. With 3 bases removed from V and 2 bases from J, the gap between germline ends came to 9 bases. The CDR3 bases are TGCAGTGCTAGTGGCGGGGCCACAGATACGCAGTATTTT. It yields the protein CSASGGATDTQYF.

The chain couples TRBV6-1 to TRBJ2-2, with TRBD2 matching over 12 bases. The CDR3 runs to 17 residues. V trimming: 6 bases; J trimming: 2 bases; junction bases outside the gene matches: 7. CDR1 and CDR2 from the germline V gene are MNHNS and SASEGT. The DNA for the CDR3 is TGTGCCAGCAGCCCCCTAGCGGGGGGGCTCAACACCGGGGAGCTGTTTTTT. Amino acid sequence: CASSPLAGGLNTGELFF.

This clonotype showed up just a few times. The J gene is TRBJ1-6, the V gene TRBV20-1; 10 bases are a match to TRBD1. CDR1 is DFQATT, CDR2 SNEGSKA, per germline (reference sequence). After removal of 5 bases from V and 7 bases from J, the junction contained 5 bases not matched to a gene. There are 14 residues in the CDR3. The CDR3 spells CSADATGGNSPLHF. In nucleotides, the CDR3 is TGCAGTGCTGACGCGACAGGGGGCAATTCACCCCTCCACTTT.

This CDR3 is CASSPGDIQYF. The CDR3 nucleotides are TGTGCCAGCAGCCCGGGAGACATTCAGTACTTC. The chain couples TRBV7-6 to TRBJ2-4, with D perhaps TRBD2 (6 bases). Trimming shortened V by 5 bases and J by 8 bases, and 7 bases separated the two germline ends. This CDR3 region has 11 residues. The germline V gene encodes CDR1 SGHVS and CDR2 FNYEAQ.

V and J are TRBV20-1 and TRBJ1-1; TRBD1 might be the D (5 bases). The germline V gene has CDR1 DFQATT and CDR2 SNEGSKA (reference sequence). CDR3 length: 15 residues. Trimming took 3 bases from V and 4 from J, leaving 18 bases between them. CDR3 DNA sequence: TGCAGTGCTAGGAGGGGCGCGGCATCCAGCACTGAAGCTTTCTTT. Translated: CSARRGAASSTEAFF.

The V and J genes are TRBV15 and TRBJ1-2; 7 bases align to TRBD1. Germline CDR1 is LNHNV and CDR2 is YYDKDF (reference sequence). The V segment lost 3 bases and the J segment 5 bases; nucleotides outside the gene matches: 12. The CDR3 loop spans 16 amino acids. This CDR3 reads CATSSYGQGDLYGYTF. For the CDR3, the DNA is TGTGCCACCAGCAGCTATGGCCAGGGGGATTTATATGGCTACACCTTC.

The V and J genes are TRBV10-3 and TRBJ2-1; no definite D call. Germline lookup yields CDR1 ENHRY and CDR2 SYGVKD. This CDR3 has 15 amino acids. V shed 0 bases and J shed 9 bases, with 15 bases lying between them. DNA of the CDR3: TGTGCCATCAGTGAGTCGAATATGTCTAACAGTGAGCAGTTCTTC. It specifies CAISESNMSNSEQFF.

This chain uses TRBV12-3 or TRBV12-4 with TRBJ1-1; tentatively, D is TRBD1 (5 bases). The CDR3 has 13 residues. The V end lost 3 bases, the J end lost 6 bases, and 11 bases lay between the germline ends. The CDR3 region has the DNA TGTGCCAGCAGTTTTCCGGGACGCCCTGAAGCTTTCTTT. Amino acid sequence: CASSFPGRPEAFF.

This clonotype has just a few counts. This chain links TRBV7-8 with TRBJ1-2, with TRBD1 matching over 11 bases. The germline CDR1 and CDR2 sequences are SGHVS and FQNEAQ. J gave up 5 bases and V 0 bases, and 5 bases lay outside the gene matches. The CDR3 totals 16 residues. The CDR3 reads CASSLADRGLLYGYTF. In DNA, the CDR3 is TGTGCCAGCAGCTTAGCGGACAGGGGGCTTCTTTATGGCTACACCTTC. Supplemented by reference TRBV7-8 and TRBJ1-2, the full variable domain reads GAGVSQSPRYKVAKRGQDVALRCDPISGHVSLFWYQQALGQGPEFLTYFQNEAQLDKSGLPSDRFFAERPEGSVSTLKIQRTQQEDSAVYLCASSLADRGLLYGYTFGSGTRLTVV.

The CDR3 is CASSLDPSGWNEQYF. CDR3 in DNA: TGTGCCAGCAGCTTAGATCCTAGCGGGTGGAATGAGCAGTACTTC. The gene calls are TRBV7-7 and TRBJ2-5; 8 bases align to TRBD2. The trim removed 1 base at V and 11 bases at J, leaving 12 bases unmatched. CDR1 and CDR2 (germline): SSHAT, FNYEAQ (reference sequence). The CDR3 runs to 15 residues. The whole variable domain, remainder taken from reference TRBV7-7 and TRBJ2-5, is GAGVSQSPRYKVTKRGQDVTLRCDPISSHATLYWYQQALGQGPEFLTYFNYEAQPDKSGLPSDRFSAERPEGSISTLTIQRTEQRDSAMYRCASSLDPSGWNEQYFGPGTRLLVL.

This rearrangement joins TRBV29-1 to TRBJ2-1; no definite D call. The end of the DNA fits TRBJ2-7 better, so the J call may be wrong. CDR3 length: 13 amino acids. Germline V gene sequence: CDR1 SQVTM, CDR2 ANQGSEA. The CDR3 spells CSVDANSYNEQYF. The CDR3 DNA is TGCAGCGTTGACGCAAACTCCTACAATGAGCAGTACTTC.

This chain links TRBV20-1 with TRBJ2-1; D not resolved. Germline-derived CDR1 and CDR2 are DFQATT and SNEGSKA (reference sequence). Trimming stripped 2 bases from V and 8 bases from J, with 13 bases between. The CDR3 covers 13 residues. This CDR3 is CSARTSSYDEQFF. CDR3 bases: TGCAGTGCTAGAACGTCGTCTTACGATGAGCAGTTCTTC.

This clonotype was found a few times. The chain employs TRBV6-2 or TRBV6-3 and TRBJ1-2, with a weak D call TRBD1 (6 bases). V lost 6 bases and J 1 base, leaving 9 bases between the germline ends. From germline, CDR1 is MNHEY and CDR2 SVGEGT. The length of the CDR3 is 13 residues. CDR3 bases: TGTGCCAGCAGACACAGGGATAACTATGGCTACACCTTC. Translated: CASRHRDNYGYTF.

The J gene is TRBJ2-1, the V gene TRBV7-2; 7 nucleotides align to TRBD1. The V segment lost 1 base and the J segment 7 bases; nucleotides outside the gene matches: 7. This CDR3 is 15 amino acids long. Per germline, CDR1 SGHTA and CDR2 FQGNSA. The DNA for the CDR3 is TGTGCCAGCAGCTTAGATGGAGGACAGGTTAATGAGCAGTTCTTC. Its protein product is CASSLDGGQVNEQFF.

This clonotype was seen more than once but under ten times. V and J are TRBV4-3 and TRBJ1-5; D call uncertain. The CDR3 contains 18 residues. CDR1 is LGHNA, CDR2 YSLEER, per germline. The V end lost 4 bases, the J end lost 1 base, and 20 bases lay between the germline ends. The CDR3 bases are TGCGCCAGCAGCCCATACCACCACTCTGGGTTCAGCAATCAGCCCCAGCATTTT. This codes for CASSPYHHSGFSNQPQHF.

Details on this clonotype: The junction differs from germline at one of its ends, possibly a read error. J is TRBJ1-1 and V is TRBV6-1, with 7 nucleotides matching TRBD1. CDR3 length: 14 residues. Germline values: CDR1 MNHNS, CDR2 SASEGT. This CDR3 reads CAGSFRQGNTEAFF. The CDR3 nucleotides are TGTGCCGGCAGCTTTCGACAGGGGAACACTGAAGCTTTCTTT.

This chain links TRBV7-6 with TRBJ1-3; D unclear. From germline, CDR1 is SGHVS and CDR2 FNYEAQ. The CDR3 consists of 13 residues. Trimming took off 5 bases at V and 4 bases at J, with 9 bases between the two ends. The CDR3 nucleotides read TGTGCCAGCAGCCCAATGGAAGGAAACACCATATATTTT. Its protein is CASSPMEGNTIYF.

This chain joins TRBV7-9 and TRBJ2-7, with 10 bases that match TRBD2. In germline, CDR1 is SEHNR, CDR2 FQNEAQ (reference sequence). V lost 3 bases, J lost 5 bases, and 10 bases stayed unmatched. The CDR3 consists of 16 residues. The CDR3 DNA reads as TGTGCCAGCAGCTTTAGCCTAGCGGGAGAATTGGACGAGCAGTACTTC. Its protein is CASSFSLAGELDEQYF.

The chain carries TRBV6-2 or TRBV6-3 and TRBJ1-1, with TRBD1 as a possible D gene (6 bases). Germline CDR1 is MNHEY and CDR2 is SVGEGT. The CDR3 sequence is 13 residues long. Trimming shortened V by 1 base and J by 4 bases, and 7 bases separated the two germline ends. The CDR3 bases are TGTGCCAGCAGTTACTGGGGGGCCACTGAAGCTTTCTTT. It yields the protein CASSYWGATEAFF.